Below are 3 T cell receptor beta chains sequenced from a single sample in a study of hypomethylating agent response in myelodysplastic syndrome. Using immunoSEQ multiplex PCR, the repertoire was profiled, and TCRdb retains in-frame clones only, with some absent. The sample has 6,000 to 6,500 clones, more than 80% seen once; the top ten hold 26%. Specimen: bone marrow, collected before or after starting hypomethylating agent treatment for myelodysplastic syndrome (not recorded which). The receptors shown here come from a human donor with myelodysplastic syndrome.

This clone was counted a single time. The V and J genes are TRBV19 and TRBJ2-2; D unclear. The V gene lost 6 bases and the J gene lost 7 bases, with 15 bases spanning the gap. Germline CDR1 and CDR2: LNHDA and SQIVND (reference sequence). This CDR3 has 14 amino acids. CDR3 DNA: TGTGCCAGTAGCATTCAGGTTTCTATCGGGGAGCTGTTTTTT. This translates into CASSIQVSIGELFF.

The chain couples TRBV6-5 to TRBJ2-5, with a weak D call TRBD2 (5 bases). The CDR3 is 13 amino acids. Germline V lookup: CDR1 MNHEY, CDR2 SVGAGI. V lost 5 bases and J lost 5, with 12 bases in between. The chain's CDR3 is CASSRSREETQYF. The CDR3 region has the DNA TGTGCCAGCAGTAGATCTAGGGAGGAGACCCAGTACTTC.

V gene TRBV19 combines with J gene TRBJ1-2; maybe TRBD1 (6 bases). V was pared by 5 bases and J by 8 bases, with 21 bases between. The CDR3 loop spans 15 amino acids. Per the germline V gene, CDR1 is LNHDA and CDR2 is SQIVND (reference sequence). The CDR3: CASSPWDTRSEGYTF. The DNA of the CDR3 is TGTGCCAGTAGTCCCTGGGACACCCGAAGTGAAGGCTACACCTTC.